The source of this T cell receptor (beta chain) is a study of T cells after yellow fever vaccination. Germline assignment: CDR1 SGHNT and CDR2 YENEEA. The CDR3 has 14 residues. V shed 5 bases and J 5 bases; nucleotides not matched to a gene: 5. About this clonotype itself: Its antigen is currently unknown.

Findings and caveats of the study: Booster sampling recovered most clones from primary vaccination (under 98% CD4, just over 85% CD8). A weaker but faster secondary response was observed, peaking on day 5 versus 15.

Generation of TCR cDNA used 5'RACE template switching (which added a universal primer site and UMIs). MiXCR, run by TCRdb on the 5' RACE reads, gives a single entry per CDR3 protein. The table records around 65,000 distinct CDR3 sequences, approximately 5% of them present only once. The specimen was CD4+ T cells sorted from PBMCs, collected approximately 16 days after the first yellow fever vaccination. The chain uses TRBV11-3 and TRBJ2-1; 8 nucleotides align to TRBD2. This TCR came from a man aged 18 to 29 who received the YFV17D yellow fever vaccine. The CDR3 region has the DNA TGTGCCAGCAGCGTCCCGGGACTAGACAATGAGCAGTTCTTC. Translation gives CASSVPGLDNEQFF.